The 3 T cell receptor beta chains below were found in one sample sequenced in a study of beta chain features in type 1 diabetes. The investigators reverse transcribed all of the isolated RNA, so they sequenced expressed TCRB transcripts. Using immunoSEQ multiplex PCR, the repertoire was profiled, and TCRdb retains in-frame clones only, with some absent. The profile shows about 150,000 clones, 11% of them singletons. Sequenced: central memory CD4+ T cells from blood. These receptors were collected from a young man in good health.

Written as DNA, the CDR3 is TGTGCCAGCAGCCCGATCGCGGGAGCTTCCTACGAGCAGTACTTC. This translates into CASSPIAGASYEQYF. The chain is built from TRBV7-6 and TRBJ2-7; 7 bases align to TRBD2. The CDR3 totals 15 residues. The ends lost 5 bases at V and 1 base at J; junction bases unmatched: 8. CDR1 SGHVS and CDR2 FNYEAQ come from the germline V gene.

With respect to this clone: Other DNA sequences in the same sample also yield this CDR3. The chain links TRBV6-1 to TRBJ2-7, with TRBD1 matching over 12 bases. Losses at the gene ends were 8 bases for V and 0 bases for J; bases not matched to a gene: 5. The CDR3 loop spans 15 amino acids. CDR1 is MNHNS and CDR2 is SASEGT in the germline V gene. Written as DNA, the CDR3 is TGTGCCAGCCGGGACAGGGGGCGAATCTCCTACGAGCAGTACTTC. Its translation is CASRDRGRISYEQYF.

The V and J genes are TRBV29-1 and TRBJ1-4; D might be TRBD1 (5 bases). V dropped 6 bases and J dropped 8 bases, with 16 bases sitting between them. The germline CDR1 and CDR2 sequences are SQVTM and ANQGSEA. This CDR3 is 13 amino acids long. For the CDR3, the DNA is TGCAGCGTGGGAAGGGACCCGGGAGAAAAACTGTTTTTT. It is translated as CSVGRDPGEKLFF. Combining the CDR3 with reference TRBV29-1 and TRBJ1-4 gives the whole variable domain SAVISQKPSRDICQRGTSLTIQCQVDSQVTMMFWYRQQPGQSLTLIATANQGSEATYESGFVIDKFPISRPNLTFSTLTVSNMSPEDSSIYLCSVGRDPGEKLFFGSGTQLSVL.